These T cell receptor beta chains were read from a single sample in a study of CD8 T cells in Susac syndrome. TCRdb passed the immunoSEQ multiplex PCR reads through MiXCR, listing each CDR3 protein once. The sample yields around 200,000 distinct CDR3 sequences, more than 85% seen once. The specimen was CD8+ T cells from PBMCs. Receptor source: a human donor with multiple sclerosis. Both conserved end residues are part of each CDR3. D genes are given only for firm matches. Clone sizes are given selectively: once, few, many, or a class where the clone is expanded.

TRBV7-9	TRBD2	TRBJ2-5	NA	TGTGCCAGCAGCCCCGGGACTAGCGAAGAGACCCAGTACTTC	CASSPGTSEETQYF
TRBV4-3	NA	TRBJ2-5	few	TGCGCCAGCAGCCAAGAATTCCCCATAGCGGAAGAGACCCAGTACTTC	CASSQEFPIAEETQYF
TRBV7-9	TRBD1	TRBJ1-1	NA	TGTGCCAGTACAGGGACAGGGTTGAACACTGAAGCTTTCTTT	CASTGTGLNTEAFF
TRBV7-9	NA	TRBJ2-7	NA	TGTGCCAGCAGCCGCCACCACGAGCAGTACTTC	CASSRHHEQYF
TRBV11-3	TRBD2	TRBJ2-1	NA	TGTGCCAGCAGCGCTCGGGAGGGCCTCAAGGGTGAGCAGTTCTTC	CASSAREGLKGEQFF
TRBV6-5	TRBD2	TRBJ2-1	NA	TGTGCCAGCAGTTCGATAGCGGGAGGGCCGAATGAGCAGTTCTTC	CASSSIAGGPNEQFF
TRBV2	TRBD1	TRBJ1-2	NA	TGTGCCAGCAGTGAGGGACAGGGCCATGGCTACACCTTC	CASSEGQGHGYTF
TRBV2	TRBD1	TRBJ1-2	NA	TGTGCCAGCAGTGTAGGGACAGACAACTATGGCTACACCTTC	CASSVGTDNYGYTF
TRBV5-1	TRBD1	TRBJ1-1	NA	TGCGCCAGCAGCCCCGACAGGGGTAGGACTGAAGCTTTCTTT	CASSPDRGRTEAFF
TRBV7-9	TRBD2	TRBJ2-7	NA	TGTGCCAGCAGCCCGACTAGCGGACTCTACGAGCAGTACTTC	CASSPTSGLYEQYF
TRBV29-1	NA	TRBJ1-2	once	TGCAGCGCTACTAGATCACCCAATACTTTACAGAAATCCTATGGCTACACCTTC	CSATRSPNTLQKSYGYTF
TRBV6-6	TRBD1	TRBJ1-1	NA	TGTGCCAGCACCGAAATCAGGGGGCACGCTGAAGCTTTCTTT	CASTEIRGHAEAFF
TRBV30	NA	TRBJ2-1	NA	TGTGCCTGGAGTCGACTAGCAGGGGGTGAGCAGTTCTTC	CAWSRLAGGEQFF
TRBV29-1	NA	TRBJ2-1	NA	TGCAGCGTTGGGGACAGCCCCGGGGGGTATGAGCAGTTCTTC	CSVGDSPGGYEQFF
TRBV20-1	NA	TRBJ2-5	NA	TGCAGTGCCATCAGGGAGACCCAGTACTTC	CSAIRETQYF
TRBV9	TRBD1	TRBJ1-2	NA	TGTGCCAGCAGCGCAGCCGGGACAGGGGCAGTTCTTGGCTACACCTTC	CASSAAGTGAVLGYTF
TRBV15	NA	TRBJ2-1	once	TGTGCCACCAGCAGCCCCTCACGGGGTAATGAGCAGTTCTTC	CATSSPSRGNEQFF
TRBV14	NA	TRBJ2-7	NA	TGTGCCAGCAGCCCCTCTCCCAGTTTCCACGAGCAGTACTTC	CASSPSPSFHEQYF
TRBV5-5	TRBD1	TRBJ2-7	NA	TGTGCCAGCAGCTCATCCGGGACAGCCCTCTACGAGCAGTACTTC	CASSSSGTALYEQYF
TRBV3-1	TRBD1	TRBJ1-1	NA	TGTGCCAGCAGCCAAGATGGGACAGGGGGCACTGAAGCTTTCTTT	CASSQDGTGGTEAFF
TRBV6-5	TRBD2	TRBJ2-3	NA	TGTGCCAGCAGACTGTCTAGCGGGGGAACAGATACGCAGTATTTT	CASRLSSGGTDTQYF
TRBV20-1	TRBD1	TRBJ1-1	NA	TGCAGTGCTGTCTCCCGACAGGGACTGAACACTGAAGCTTTCTTT	CSAVSRQGLNTEAFF